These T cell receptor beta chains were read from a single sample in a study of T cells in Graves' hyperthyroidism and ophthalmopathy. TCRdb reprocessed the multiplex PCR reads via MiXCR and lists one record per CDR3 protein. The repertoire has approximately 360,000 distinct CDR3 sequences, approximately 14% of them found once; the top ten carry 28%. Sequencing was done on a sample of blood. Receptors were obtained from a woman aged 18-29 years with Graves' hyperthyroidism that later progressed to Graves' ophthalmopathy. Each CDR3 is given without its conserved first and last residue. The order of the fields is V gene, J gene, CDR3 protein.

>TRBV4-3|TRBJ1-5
ASSQDRGFNQPQH
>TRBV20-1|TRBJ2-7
SAREGTSGTYEQY
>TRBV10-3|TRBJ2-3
AISESRWWQGAGTDTQY
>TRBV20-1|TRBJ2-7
SANHYEQY
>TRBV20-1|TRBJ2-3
SASRVGRGTDTQY
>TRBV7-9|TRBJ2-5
ASSLAGGTVQETQY
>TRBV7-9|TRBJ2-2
ASSSNRAHTGELF
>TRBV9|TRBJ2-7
ASSVIPGPGYEQY
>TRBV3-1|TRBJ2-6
ASSRPAGTGANVRT
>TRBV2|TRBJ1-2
ASEGFSGVFGYT
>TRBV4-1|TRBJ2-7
ASPGQGVSSYEQY
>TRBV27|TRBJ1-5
ASRGQGVQPQH
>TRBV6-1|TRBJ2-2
ASTAVLATGELF
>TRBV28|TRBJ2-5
ASSLGLALQETQY